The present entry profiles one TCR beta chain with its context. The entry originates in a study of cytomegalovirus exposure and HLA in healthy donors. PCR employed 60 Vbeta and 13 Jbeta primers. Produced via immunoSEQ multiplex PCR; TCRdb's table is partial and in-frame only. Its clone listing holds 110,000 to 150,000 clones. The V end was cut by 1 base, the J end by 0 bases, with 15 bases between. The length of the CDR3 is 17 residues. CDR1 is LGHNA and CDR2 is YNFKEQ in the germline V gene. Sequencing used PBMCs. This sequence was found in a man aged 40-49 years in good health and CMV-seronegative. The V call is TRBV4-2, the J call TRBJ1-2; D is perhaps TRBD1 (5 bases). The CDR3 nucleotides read TGTGCCAGCAGCCAAGTGGCTTCGGGAGGGGCTAACTATGGCTACACCTTC. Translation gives CASSQVASGGANYGYTF.